The 7 T cell receptor beta chains given below trace back to one sample, sequenced in a study of human T cells and chemical hapten exposure. TCRdb fed the RACE reads into MiXCR, producing one record per CDR3 protein. The table lists some 250,000 distinct CDR3 sequences, approximately 7.5% of them singletons. As for time point: pre-sensitization, week 0. The treatment here: therapeutic diphenylcyclopropenone sensitization with weekly scalp DPC. The material was whole blood, obtained in connection with sensitization to the hapten diphenylcyclopropenone (DPC). The receptors come from a man between 18 and 35 years old with alopecia areata. Some clones in this sample may be carry-over from other donors' samples.

The table lists this clonotype with many counts. The J gene is TRBJ2-3, the V gene TRBV7-2; a possible D gene is TRBD1 (6 bases). The CDR3 is made up of 17 amino acids. In germline, CDR1 is SGHTA, CDR2 FQGNSA. V shed 1 base and J shed 2 bases, with 16 bases lying between them. The DNA for the CDR3 is TGTGCCAGCAGCTTAGGGTCACAGGGTTACTTCACAGATACGCAGTATTTT. Protein: CASSLGSQGYFTDTQYF.

The chain has TRBV4-3 and TRBJ1-5; D ambiguous. The CDR3 runs to 15 residues. Per the germline V gene, CDR1 is LGHNA and CDR2 is YSLEER. The V end was cut by 1 base, the J end by 1 base, with 8 bases between. The CDR3 here is CASSQGRVSNQPQHF. The CDR3 DNA follows: TGCGCCAGCAGCCAAGGGAGGGTGAGCAATCAGCCCCAGCATTTT.

J is TRBJ2-1 and V is TRBV20-1; D perhaps matches TRBD1 (5 bases). Germline-derived CDR1 and CDR2 are DFQATT and SNEGSKA (reference sequence). This CDR3 region has 14 residues. V was pared by 6 bases and J by 4 bases, with 16 bases between. CDR3 sequence reads: CSAGDSPIYNEQFF. As DNA, the CDR3 is TGCAGTGCAGGTGACAGCCCGATATACAATGAGCAGTTCTTC.

At least ten counts were recorded for this clonotype. The DNA for the CDR3 is TGTGCCAGCAGGGCGAGCAATCAGCCCCAGCATTTT. This gives the protein CASRASNQPQHF. This sequence joins TRBV28 and TRBJ1-5; D unclear. Trimming removed 6 bases at V and 1 base at J, with 4 bases between. This CDR3 has 12 residues. Germline lookup yields CDR1 MDHEN and CDR2 SYDVKM.

Ten or more counts support this clonotype. CDR3 residues: CASSLGQGQDTQYF. In DNA, the CDR3 is TGCGCCAGCAGCCTGGGACAGGGGCAGGATACGCAGTATTTT. V usage is TRBV5-1 and J usage is TRBJ2-3; 10 bases map to TRBD1. The J segment lost 6 bases and the V segment lost 4 bases, leaving 5 bases of the junction unmatched. Looked up from germline, CDR1 is SGHRS and CDR2 is YFSETQ. The CDR3 loop spans 14 amino acids.

In this sample, this clonotype turned up a few times. The chain links TRBV10-3 to TRBJ2-3; 13 nucleotides match TRBD2. This CDR3 region has 16 residues. CDR1 and CDR2 (germline): ENHRY, SYGVKD. Trimming cost V 10 bases and J 5 bases; bases outside gene matches: 12. This CDR3 is CASGSTLAGGLDTQYF. The CDR3 DNA is TGTGCCAGCGGCTCGACACTAGCGGGGGGGCTAGATACGCAGTATTTT.

This chain joins TRBV7-9 and TRBJ2-3, with D perhaps given as TRBD1 or TRBD2 (5 bases each). V shed 4 bases and J shed 4 bases, with 12 bases lying between them. CDR1 and CDR2 (germline): SEHNR, FQNEAQ (reference sequence). This CDR3 has 14 residues. The CDR3 loop reads CASSSRVGADTQYF. CDR3 bases: TGTGCCAGCAGCTCCAGGGTGGGGGCAGATACGCAGTATTTT.